Shown below are 18 T cell receptor beta chains from a single sample sequenced in a study of blood T cell repertoires in COVID-19. Profiling relied on immunoSEQ multiplex PCR, and the TCRdb table lists in-frame clones only, not all of them. This table has approximately 240,000 clones, about 88% appearing once. What was sequenced was peripheral blood. These TCRs come from a middle-aged woman who had recovered from COVID-19.

The chain is built from TRBV28 and TRBJ2-5; D gene unclear. This CDR3 is built from 12 residues. CDR1 and CDR2 from the germline V gene are MDHEN and SYDVKM. Trimming took 9 bases from V and 5 from J, leaving 13 bases between them. In nucleotides, the CDR3 is TGTGCCAGTCAAGTGTTCGGGGAGACCCAGTACTTC. Its translation is CASQVFGETQYF.

This chain uses TRBV7-2 with TRBJ2-5, with 8 bases lining up with TRBD2. The CDR3 has 16 amino acids. Trimming removed 6 bases from V and 2 bases from J; junction bases left unmatched: 11. CDR1 is SGHTA, CDR2 FQGNSA, per germline. As DNA, the CDR3 is TGTGCCAGCAGGCAAATTAGCGGGATAACGCAAGAGACCCAGTACTTC. This codes for CASRQISGITQETQYF.

The V and J genes are TRBV19 and TRBJ2-6, with D uncertain. This CDR3 spans 13 amino acids. CDR1 and CDR2 from the germline V gene are LNHDA and SQIVND (reference sequence). V lost 5 bases to trimming and J lost 4 bases, with 6 bases between them. Here the CDR3 reads CASSPTGANVLTF. The CDR3 bases are TGTGCCAGTAGTCCCACAGGGGCCAACGTCCTGACTTTC.

In its sample, this clone was seen a few times. The chain carries TRBV6-5 and TRBJ1-6; 9 bases map to TRBD1. Trimming removed 2 bases from V and 7 bases from J; junction bases left unmatched: 3. The V gene's germline CDR1 is MNHEY and CDR2 SVGAGI. This CDR3 has 15 residues. CDR3 loop: CASSYGQGRNSPLHF. CDR3 nucleotide sequence: TGTGCCAGCAGTTACGGACAGGGGAGGAATTCACCCCTCCACTTT.

The rearrangement joins TRBV3-1 (or the pseudogene TRBV3-2) to TRBJ2-5; 7 bases fit TRBD1. The length of the CDR3 is 18 residues. From germline, CDR1 is LGHDT and CDR2 YNNKEL (reference sequence). Trimming removed 4 bases from V and 2 bases from J; junction bases left unmatched: 16. The CDR3 loop is CASSPLGGTVRRQETQYF. The CDR3 DNA is TGTGCCAGCAGCCCGTTGGGTGGGACAGTAAGGCGGCAAGAGACCCAGTACTTC.

This chain joins TRBV5-1 and TRBJ1-2, with TRBD1 matching 8 bases. This CDR3 has 15 amino acids. CDR1 is SGHRS and CDR2 is YFSETQ in the germline V gene. The V segment lost 4 bases and the J segment 2 bases; nucleotides outside the gene matches: 7. CDR3 coding DNA: TGCGCCAGCAGCCGGGCGACAGGGGTAAACTATGGCTACACCTTC. Protein sequence: CASSRATGVNYGYTF.

This sequence joins TRBV5-6 and TRBJ1-1, with D perhaps TRBD1 (5 bases). V lost 2 bases to trimming and J lost 3 bases, with 14 bases between them. This CDR3 has 15 amino acids. Germline V gene data show CDR1 as SGHDT and CDR2 as YYEEEE. CDR3 sequence reads: CASSLGAFRDTEAFF. The DNA of the CDR3 is TGTGCCAGCAGCTTAGGGGCCTTCCGGGACACTGAAGCTTTCTTT.

The chain combines TRBV6-5 with TRBJ1-2; TRBD1 might be the D (5 bases). The CDR3 has 14 residues. V lost 2 bases and J lost 8, with 15 bases in between. CDR1 MNHEY and CDR2 SVGAGI come from the germline V gene. The CDR3 protein is CASSYGGGAGGYTF. CDR3 in DNA: TGTGCCAGCAGTTACGGGGGTGGAGCGGGGGGCTACACCTTC.

V usage is TRBV4-1 and J usage is TRBJ2-2, with D unresolved. There are 14 residues in the CDR3. The germline V gene encodes CDR1 MGHRA and CDR2 YSYEKL. Trimming removed 2 bases at V and 4 bases at J, with 8 bases between. The CDR3 region has the DNA TGCGCCAGCAGCCAACCCCTGAGCACCGGGGAGCTGTTTTTT. This sequence encodes CASSQPLSTGELFF.

The genes are TRBV6-6 and TRBJ1-1; TRBD1 aligns across 9 bases. J was trimmed by 0 bases and V by 5 bases; bases with no gene match: 19. The CDR3 is 20 residues long. In germline, CDR1 is MNHNY, CDR2 SVGAGI (reference sequence). The CDR3 loop is CASSPMLSPGQGPMNTEAFF. The CDR3 nucleotides read TGTGCCAGCAGTCCGATGCTTAGCCCGGGACAGGGCCCCATGAACACTGAAGCTTTCTTT.

The rearrangement uses TRBV9 and TRBJ2-7, with D possibly matching TRBD1 (6 bases). The CDR3 sequence is 13 residues long. In germline, CDR1 is SGDLS, CDR2 YYNGEE. V was shortened by 4 bases and J by 5 bases, with 13 bases between the two germline ends. The CDR3 region is CASSKGEVHEQYF. CDR3 nucleotides: TGTGCCAGCAGCAAGGGGGAAGTTCACGAGCAGTACTTC.

V and J are TRBV5-1 and TRBJ2-5; 16 bases align to TRBD2. The CDR3 totals 16 residues. Germline CDR1 reads SGHRS; CDR2 reads YFSETQ. After removal of 3 bases from V and 5 bases from J, the junction contained 4 bases not matched to a gene. CDR3 nucleotide sequence: TGCGCCAGCAGCTCGGGACTAGCGGGGGGGCCGGAGACCCAGTACTTC. Protein sequence: CASSSGLAGGPETQYF.

The V and J genes are TRBV19 and TRBJ1-2, with 7 bases identical to TRBD1. V lost 2 bases to trimming and J lost 8 bases; unmatched junction nucleotides: 2. The CDR3 is 12 residues long. Per germline, CDR1 LNHDA and CDR2 SQIVND (reference sequence). DNA for the CDR3: TGTGCCAGTAGTATACACAGGGGAGGCTACACCTTC. Translated: CASSIHRGGYTF.

The chain has TRBV6-5 and TRBJ2-1, with 9 bases fitting TRBD2. Trimming cost V 3 bases and J 6 bases; bases outside gene matches: 6. The CDR3 is made up of 15 amino acids. CDR1 and CDR2 (germline): MNHEY, SVGAGI. The CDR3 DNA reads TGTGCCAGCAGTTATTACGGGACTAGCATCAATGAGCAGTTCTTC. Its translation: CASSYYGTSINEQFF.

This clone was found once. This chain joins TRBV29-1 and TRBJ1-6; 8 nucleotides align to TRBD1. The J segment lost 6 bases and the V segment lost 5 bases, leaving 9 bases of the junction unmatched. Germline CDR1 and CDR2: SQVTM and ANQGSEA. The CDR3 spans 15 residues. The CDR3 sequence: CSVSVDRGSNSPLHF. The DNA for the CDR3 is TGCAGCGTTTCGGTAGACAGGGGTAGTAATTCACCCCTCCACTTT.

This rearrangement joins TRBV5-4 to TRBJ1-2; TRBD1 matches 7 bases. Germline V gene sequence: CDR1 SGHNT, CDR2 YYREEE (reference sequence). The CDR3 is 13 residues long. The V and J ends lost 4 bases and 1 base, in that order; junction bases with no gene match: 1. The CDR3 DNA sequence: TGTGCCAGCAGCCGGGACAGTAACTATGGCTACACCTTC. Protein sequence: CASSRDSNYGYTF.

This sequence joins TRBV6-6 and TRBJ1-2, with D maybe TRBD1 (5 bases). Germline V CDR1 and CDR2: MNHNY, SVGAGI (reference sequence). The CDR3 spans 14 residues. With 8 bases removed from V and 4 bases from J, the gap between germline ends came to 17 bases. As DNA, the CDR3 is TGTGCCAGCTTACCGACGGGGGTGGCCTATGGCTACACCTTC. This sequence encodes CASLPTGVAYGYTF.

The V gene is TRBV20-1, the J gene TRBJ2-7; the D is unclear. CDR1 and CDR2 from the germline V gene are DFQATT and SNEGSKA (reference sequence). CDR3 length: 10 amino acids. With 0 bases removed from V and 6 bases from J, the gap between germline ends came to 3 bases. DNA of the CDR3: TGCAGTGCTAGAGATCTCGAGCAGTACTTC. Amino acid sequence: CSARDLEQYF.